Shown below are 27 T cell receptor beta chains from a single sample sequenced in a study of blood T cell repertoires in COVID-19. Only in-frame clones appear in the TCRdb table, and some are missing; sequencing was by immunoSEQ multiplex PCR. The sample includes some 200,000 clones, approximately 90% of them seen just once. The sequencing sample was made of peripheral blood. All receptors come from a woman aged 18-29 years who had recovered from COVID-19.

The J gene is TRBJ2-7, the V gene TRBV3-1 (or the pseudogene TRBV3-2), with D unclear. Germline V gene data show CDR1 as LGHDT and CDR2 as YNNKEL (reference sequence). Trimming removed 5 bases at V and 0 bases at J, with 8 bases between. CDR3 size: 13 residues. The CDR3 nucleotides read TGTGCCAGCAGCTCTAGAAGCTCCTACGAGCAGTACGTC. It is translated as CASSSRSSYEQYV.

This CDR3 reads CASKIQGNNNEQFF. The CDR3 region has the DNA TGTGCCAGCAAAATCCAGGGAAACAACAATGAGCAGTTCTTC. The chain employs TRBV19 and TRBJ2-1; D possibly corresponds to TRBD1 (5 bases). Germline V CDR1 and CDR2: LNHDA, SQIVND (reference sequence). The CDR3 extends over 14 amino acids. Trimming took off 9 bases at V and 5 bases at J, with 17 bases between the two ends. The complete variable domain, with remaining parts taken from reference TRBV19 and TRBJ2-1, reads DGGITQSPKYLFRKEGQNVTLSCEQNLNHDAMYWYRQDPGQGLRLIYYSQIVNDFQKGDIAEGYSVSREKKESFPLTVTSAQKNPTAFYLCASKIQGNNNEQFFGPGTRLTVL.

The chain joins TRBV11-1 to TRBJ2-3; D is unclear. Trimming removed 2 bases from V and 2 bases from J, with 11 bases in between. This CDR3 has 15 residues. Germline V gene sequence: CDR1 SGHAT, CDR2 FQDESV (reference sequence). DNA for the CDR3: TGTGCCAGCAGCTTATGGGCAGGAATCACAGATACGCAGTATTTT. Encoded protein: CASSLWAGITDTQYF.

The gene calls are TRBV3-1 (or the pseudogene TRBV3-2) and TRBJ1-5; the D gene is possibly TRBD1 (5 bases). This CDR3 has 12 residues. V lost 6 bases to trimming and J lost 4 bases, with 7 bases between them. Germline loops: CDR1 LGHDT, CDR2 YNNKEL (reference sequence). Here the CDR3 DNA reads TGTGCCAGCAGTACAGGTAATCAGCCCCAGCATTTT. Its protein is CASSTGNQPQHF.

The rearrangement links TRBV9 to TRBJ2-1; TRBD2 agrees at 12 bases. The length of the CDR3 is 15 residues. From germline, CDR1 is SGDLS and CDR2 YYNGEE. After removal of 4 bases from V and 5 bases from J, the junction contained 4 bases not matched to a gene. CDR3 in DNA: TGTGCCAGCAGCCCCAGACTAGCGGGGGACAATGAGCAGTTCTTC. It specifies CASSPRLAGDNEQFF.

This clone has a handful of counts. The rearrangement joins TRBV9 to TRBJ1-6; TRBD1 might be the D (5 bases). Per germline, CDR1 SGDLS and CDR2 YYNGEE. Trimming stripped 4 bases from V and 7 bases from J, with 15 bases between. This CDR3 has 15 residues. The CDR3 nucleotides read TGTGCCAGCAGCACTCAGGGTATTAACAATTCACCCCTCCACTTT. Its translation is CASSTQGINNSPLHF.

The V gene is TRBV11-2, the J gene TRBJ1-6; tentatively, D is TRBD1 (5 bases). Germline CDR1 and CDR2: SGHAT and FQNNGV. The CDR3 loop spans 16 amino acids. The V end lost 1 base, the J end lost 8 bases, and 15 bases lay between the germline ends. The CDR3 DNA reads as TGTGCCAGCAGCTTAGTGGGGGGGGACCGTTATTCACCCCTCCACTTT. Translating gives CASSLVGGDRYSPLHF.

The chain combines TRBV6-2 or TRBV6-3 with TRBJ1-1, with D tentatively TRBD1 (5 bases). Germline V gene lookup returns CDR1 MNHEY and CDR2 SVGEGT. Trimming took off 2 bases at V and 1 base at J, with 5 bases between the two ends. CDR3 length equals 13 residues. The CDR3 DNA reads TGTGCCAGCAGTTACACAGGGAACACTGAAGCTTTCTTT. Translating gives CASSYTGNTEAFF.

V is TRBV7-3 and J is TRBJ1-2; a weak D match, TRBD1 (6 bases). The germline V gene encodes CDR1 SGHTA and CDR2 FQGTGA. Trimming left V 0 bases short and J 6 bases short, with 14 bases between. The CDR3 consists of 15 residues. CDR3 sequence reads: CASSLTPGDQDGYTF. CDR3 nucleotides: TGTGCCAGCAGCTTAACGCCAGGGGATCAGGATGGCTACACCTTC.

The chain recombines TRBV4-3 with TRBJ2-6; 10 bases map to TRBD1. The CDR3 runs to 19 residues. Germline CDR1 LGHNA, CDR2 YSLEER. The J segment lost 4 bases and the V segment lost 4 bases, leaving 13 bases of the junction unmatched. CDR3 sequence: CASSPTGTGDLSGANVLTF. The CDR3 nucleotides read TGCGCCAGCAGCCCAACCGGGACAGGGGACCTCTCGGGGGCCAACGTCCTGACTTTC.

The chain uses TRBV6-1 and TRBJ1-1, with D possibly matching TRBD1 (6 bases). V was pared by 3 bases and J by 3 bases, with 11 bases between. Germline V lookup: CDR1 MNHNS, CDR2 SASEGT. This CDR3 is built from 14 residues. The CDR3 DNA reads as TGTGCCAGCAGTGAGGAACAGGGATACACTGAAGCTTTCTTT. This codes for CASSEEQGYTEAFF.

This chain connects TRBV5-1 to TRBJ2-3, with unresolved D. This CDR3 is 15 amino acids long. Looked up from germline, CDR1 is SGHRS and CDR2 is YFSETQ. Deletions cut 0 bases from V and 0 bases from J, with 8 bases between. The CDR3 DNA follows: TGCGCCAGCAGCTTGGGGCCTGCTAGCACAGATACGCAGTATTTT. It encodes CASSLGPASTDTQYF.

J is TRBJ2-6 and V is TRBV5-1; 9 bases match TRBD1. The germline gives CDR1 SGHRS, CDR2 YFSETQ. The CDR3 extends over 18 amino acids. The J segment lost 1 base and the V segment lost 1 base, leaving 6 bases of the junction unmatched. CDR3 in amino acids: CASSLTGGILSGANVLTF. CDR3 nucleotides: TGCGCCAGCAGCTTGACAGGGGGCATCTTGTCTGGGGCCAACGTCCTGACTTTC.

The chain recombines TRBV7-2 with TRBJ2-1; D not certain. Trimming cost V 1 base and J 10 bases, with 11 bases left between them. CDR1 SGHTA and CDR2 FQGNSA come from the germline V gene. There are 13 residues in the CDR3. The CDR3 region has the DNA TGTGCCAGCAGCTTAGTGCCGGGTCTGGAGCAGTTCTTC. Translation gives CASSLVPGLEQFF. The full variable domain, in which reference TRBV7-2 and TRBJ2-1 provide the parts outside the CDR3, is GAGVSQSPSNKVTEKGKDVELRCDPISGHTALYWYRQSLGQGLEFLIYFQGNSAPDKSGLPSDRFSAERTGGSVSTLTIQRTQQEDSAVYLCASSLVPGLEQFFGPGTRLTVL.

This clone was observed a few times. This chain links TRBV6-6 with TRBJ1-6; 8 bases are a match to TRBD1. CDR1 is MNHNY, CDR2 SVGAGI, per germline (reference sequence). The CDR3 is 14 residues long. V trimming: 4 bases; J trimming: 8 bases; junction bases outside the gene matches: 4. The CDR3 region is CASSWTGSDSPLHF. The CDR3 DNA follows: TGTGCCAGCAGTTGGACAGGGTCGGATTCACCCCTCCACTTT.

This clone showed up just a few times. The rearrangement links TRBV2 to TRBJ2-2; TRBD2 agrees at 10 bases. Unmatched junction bases numbered 3, after V lost 4 bases and J lost 4 bases. CDR1 SNHLY and CDR2 FYNNEI come from the germline V gene. This CDR3 has 15 residues. The CDR3 is CASSVQRGGTGELFF. CDR3 DNA sequence: TGTGCCAGCAGTGTCCAGCGGGGGGGCACCGGGGAGCTGTTTTTT. Combining the CDR3 with reference TRBV2 and TRBJ2-2 gives the whole variable domain EPEVTQTPSHQVTQMGQEVILRCVPISNHLYFYWYRQILGQKVEFLVSFYNNEISEKSEIFDDQFSVERPDGSNFTLKIRSTKLEDSAMYFCASSVQRGGTGELFFGEGSRLTVL.

This clone was observed once. The V call is TRBV2, the J call TRBJ2-3; 13 nucleotides align to TRBD2. Germline CDR1 SNHLY, CDR2 FYNNEI. V gave up 6 bases and J gave up 0 bases; unmatched junction bases: 3. The CDR3 extends over 16 amino acids. CDR3 region: CASRPTSGRSTDTQYF. CDR3 DNA: TGTGCCAGCAGACCGACTAGCGGGAGGAGCACAGATACGCAGTATTTT.

The chain recombines TRBV6-4 with TRBJ2-5, with unresolved D. This CDR3 is 13 amino acids long. The germline CDR1 and CDR2 sequences are MRHNA and SNTAGT. V was clipped by 3 bases and J by 3 bases, with 8 bases between them. The CDR3 sequence: CASSEAAEETQYF. CDR3 coding DNA: TGTGCCAGCAGTGAGGCGGCAGAAGAGACCCAGTACTTC.

The chain uses TRBV7-2 and TRBJ2-5, with D possibly being TRBD1 (5 bases). V dropped 2 bases and J dropped 2 bases, with 12 bases sitting between them. Germline CDR1 SGHTA, CDR2 FQGNSA. The CDR3 spans 15 residues. The DNA for the CDR3 is TGTGCCAGCAGCTTACAAGACAGACCACAAGAGACCCAGTACTTC. The encoded protein is CASSLQDRPQETQYF.

This sequence joins TRBV11-2 and TRBJ1-3; TRBD1 is a possible D gene (6 bases). The CDR3 sequence is 14 residues long. Germline V gene sequence: CDR1 SGHAT, CDR2 FQNNGV. V lost 0 bases and J 8 bases, leaving 11 bases between the germline ends. CDR3 sequence (DNA): TGTGCCAGCAGCTTAGACACACAGGGATACACCATATATTTT. This sequence encodes CASSLDTQGYTIYF.

The chain has TRBV9 and TRBJ1-2; D unresolved. The CDR3 runs to 13 residues. Germline CDR1 SGDLS, CDR2 YYNGEE. The ends were cut back, 0 bases at V and 5 bases at J, with 8 bases in the middle. The CDR3 is CASSVEPPYGYTF. CDR3 nucleotide sequence: TGTGCCAGCAGCGTAGAGCCACCATATGGCTACACCTTC.

V gene TRBV7-9 combines with J gene TRBJ1-5; possible D gene TRBD1, 5 bases. The V end was cut by 5 bases, the J end by 2 bases, with 10 bases between. Germline loops: CDR1 SEHNR, CDR2 FQNEAQ (reference sequence). The CDR3 covers 14 residues. DNA of the CDR3: TGTGCCAGCAGCCTAACAGGACGCAATCAGCCCCAGCATTTT. It translates to CASSLTGRNQPQHF.

The rearrangement links TRBV14 to TRBJ1-6; a possible D gene is TRBD1 (6 bases). The CDR3 is 13 amino acids. V lost 2 bases and J 9 bases, leaving 8 bases between the germline ends. The germline V gene has CDR1 SGHDN and CDR2 FVKESK. DNA for the CDR3: TGTGCCAGCAGCCAATACAGGGTTTCACCCCTCCACTTT. Translating gives CASSQYRVSPLHF.

V and J are TRBV7-3 and TRBJ2-3, with 7 positions matching TRBD2. The CDR3 contains 14 residues. V dropped 5 bases and J dropped 4; count of bases not matched to a gene: 6. From germline, CDR1 is SGHTA and CDR2 FQGTGA. The CDR3 loop reads CASSPLAYPDTQYF. The CDR3 DNA is TGTGCCAGCAGCCCACTAGCGTATCCAGATACGCAGTATTTT.

The rearrangement joins TRBV6-2 or TRBV6-3 to TRBJ2-1; 8 nucleotides agree with TRBD1. Germline-derived CDR1 and CDR2 are MNHEY and SVGEGT. This CDR3 has 14 residues. V shed 5 bases and J 7 bases; nucleotides not matched to a gene: 7. In DNA, the CDR3 is TGTGCCAGCAGTACACGGACAGGGCGGAATGAGCAGTTCTTC. It encodes CASSTRTGRNEQFF.

V and J are TRBV4-3 and TRBJ2-2; D gene uncertain. The CDR3 contains 14 residues. Trimming removed 4 bases from V and 4 bases from J, with 10 bases in between. CDR1 LGHNA and CDR2 YSLEER come from the germline V gene. This CDR3 reads CASSPLVGTGELFF. CDR3 DNA: TGCGCCAGCAGCCCCCTAGTGGGCACCGGGGAGCTGTTTTTT.

The J gene is TRBJ2-2, the V gene TRBV2, with 7 nucleotides matching TRBD2. V shed 7 bases and J 7 bases; nucleotides not matched to a gene: 12. CDR1 is SNHLY, CDR2 FYNNEI, per germline. This CDR3 comprises 15 residues. The CDR3: CASNPRGSVYGELFF. In DNA, the CDR3 is TGTGCCAGCAATCCGCGGGGGAGCGTGTACGGGGAGCTGTTTTTT.